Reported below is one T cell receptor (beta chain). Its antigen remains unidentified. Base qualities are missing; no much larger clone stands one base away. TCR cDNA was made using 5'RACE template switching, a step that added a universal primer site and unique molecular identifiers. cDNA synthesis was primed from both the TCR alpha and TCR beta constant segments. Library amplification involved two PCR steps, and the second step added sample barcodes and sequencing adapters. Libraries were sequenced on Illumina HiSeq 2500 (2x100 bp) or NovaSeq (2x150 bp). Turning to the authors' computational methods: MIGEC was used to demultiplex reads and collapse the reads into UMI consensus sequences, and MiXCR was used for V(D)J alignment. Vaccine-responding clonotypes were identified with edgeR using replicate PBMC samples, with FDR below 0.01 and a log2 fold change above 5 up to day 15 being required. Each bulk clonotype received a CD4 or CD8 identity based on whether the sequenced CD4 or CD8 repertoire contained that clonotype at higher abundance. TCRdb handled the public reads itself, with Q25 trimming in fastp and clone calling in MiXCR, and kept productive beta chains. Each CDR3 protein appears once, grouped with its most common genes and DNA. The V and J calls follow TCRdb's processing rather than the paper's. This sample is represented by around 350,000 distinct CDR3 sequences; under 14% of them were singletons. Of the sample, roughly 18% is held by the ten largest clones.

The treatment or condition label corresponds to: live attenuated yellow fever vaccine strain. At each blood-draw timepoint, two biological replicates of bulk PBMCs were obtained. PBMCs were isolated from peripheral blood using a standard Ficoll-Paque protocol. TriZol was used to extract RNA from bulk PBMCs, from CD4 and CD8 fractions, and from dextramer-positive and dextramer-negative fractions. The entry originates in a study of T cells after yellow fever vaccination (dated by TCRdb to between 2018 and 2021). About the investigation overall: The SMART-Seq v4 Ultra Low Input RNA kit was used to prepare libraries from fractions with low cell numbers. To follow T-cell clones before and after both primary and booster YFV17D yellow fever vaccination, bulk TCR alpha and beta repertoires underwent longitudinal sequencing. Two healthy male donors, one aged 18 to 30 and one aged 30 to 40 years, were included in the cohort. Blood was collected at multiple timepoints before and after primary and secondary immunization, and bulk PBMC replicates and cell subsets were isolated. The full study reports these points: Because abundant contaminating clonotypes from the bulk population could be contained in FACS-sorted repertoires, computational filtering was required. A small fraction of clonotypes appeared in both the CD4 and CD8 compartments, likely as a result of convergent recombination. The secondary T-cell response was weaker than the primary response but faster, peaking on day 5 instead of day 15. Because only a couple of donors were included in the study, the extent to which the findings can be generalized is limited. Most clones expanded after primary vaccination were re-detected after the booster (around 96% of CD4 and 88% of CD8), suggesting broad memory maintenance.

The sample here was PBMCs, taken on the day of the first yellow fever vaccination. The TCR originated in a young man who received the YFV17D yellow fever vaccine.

The DNA is as follows: TGCAGCGTCACCACAAGGACAGATACGCAGTATTTT. It is translated as CSVTTRTDTQYF. The V and J segments used are TRBV29-1 and TRBJ2-3; no D gene can be assigned with confidence. Cut back by 6 bases and 3 bases, the V and J ends lie 10 bases apart. For CDR1 and CDR2, the germline V gene lists SQVTM and ANQGSEA. Including the terminal cysteine and phenylalanine, the CDR3 comprises 12 residues. Kept here is only the CDR3 DNA, which spans 36 bases and is read in frame from base 1.